The 4 T cell receptor beta chains presented below share a single source sample, sequenced in a study of T cells in Graves' hyperthyroidism and ophthalmopathy. RNA transcripts served as the template for amplifying TCR beta CDR3 regions. RT-PCR in the first round (using the HTBI primer set) targeted the TCR CDR3. TCRdb analysed the multiplex PCR reads with MiXCR anew, one entry per CDR3 protein. The profile shows some 300,000 distinct CDR3 sequences, approximately 18% of them singletons. The sequencing input was blood. All receptors derive from a man aged 50 or older with Graves' ophthalmopathy.

This clonotype was recorded at least ten times. V gene TRBV28 combines with J gene TRBJ1-2, with 8 bases that match TRBD1. The CDR3 consists of 13 residues. The V gene end was trimmed by 8 bases and the J gene end by 3 bases; junction bases not matched to a gene: 5. CDR1 MDHEN and CDR2 SYDVKM come from the germline V gene. The CDR3 DNA reads TGTGCCAGCCTCGGACAGGGTGACTATGGCTACACCTTC. Translation: CASLGQGDYGYTF.

This clonotype was recorded many times. This chain joins TRBV6-2 or TRBV6-3 and TRBJ2-7, with D unresolved. V was shortened by 4 bases and J by 4 bases, with 23 bases between the two germline ends. The CDR3 length is 17 residues. CDR1 and CDR2 (germline): MNHEY, SVGEGT. CDR3 in amino acids: CASSSSLGRASTYEQYF. DNA for the CDR3: TGTGCCAGCAGTTCCTCCTTGGGTCGGGCTTCAACTTACGAGCAGTACTTC.

The chain recombines TRBV9 with TRBJ2-1; a weak D match, TRBD2 (6 bases). V lost 4 bases to trimming and J lost 10 bases, with 21 bases between them. The V gene's germline CDR1 is SGDLS and CDR2 YYNGEE. The CDR3 is made up of 15 amino acids. The CDR3 region is CASSQAGGNVGEQFF. The CDR3 DNA follows: TGTGCCAGCAGCCAAGCGGGCGGGAACGTAGGAGAGCAGTTCTTC. Complete variable domain (other parts from reference TRBV9 and TRBJ2-1): DSGVTQTPKHLITATGQRVTLRCSPRSGDLSVYWYQQSLDQGLQFLIQYYNGEERAKGNILERFSAQQFPDLHSELNLSSLELGDSALYFCASSQAGGNVGEQFFGPGTRLTVL.

The CDR3 loop is CASSLGRNYGYTF. DNA of the CDR3: TGTGCCAGCAGCTTAGGCAGAAACTATGGCTACACCTTC. The chain has TRBV7-3 and TRBJ1-2, with D uncertain. Germline CDR1 SGHTA, CDR2 FQGTGA. The CDR3 extends over 13 amino acids. V shed 2 bases and J shed 2 bases, with 6 bases lying between them. Full variable domain (missing parts from reference TRBV7-3 and TRBJ1-2): GAGVSQTPSNKVTEKGKYVELRCDPISGHTALYWYRQSLGQGPEFLIYFQGTGAADDSGLPNDRFFAVRPEGSVSTLKIQRTERGDSAVYLCASSLGRNYGYTFGSGTRLTVV.